This T cell receptor (beta chain) was documented in a study of cytomegalovirus exposure and HLA in healthy donors. About the study: Roughly 80 million unique TCRs from HLA-typed donors were held in an early data release.

The PCR was carried out with 60 Vbeta primers and 13 Jbeta primers. Data came from immunoSEQ multiplex PCR; TCRdb stores just in-frame clones and leaves some out. The table includes 150,000 to 200,000 clones, 76% detected once. Unrecorded immune exposure was likely among donors, who were nominally healthy when sampled. The table lists this clone with a few counts. As yet, its antigen is unknown. Study outcomes and limitations: Presence/absence analysis assumed near-uniform sequencing depth across donors. Earlier analysis looked at TCR beta V segments, and most were productive about 90% or about 30% of the time.

The V gene lost 0 bases and the J gene lost 7 bases, with 10 bases spanning the gap. The CDR3 totals 13 residues. Germline assignment: CDR1 SGHKS and CDR2 YYEKEE (reference sequence). The receptor was isolated from a man aged 18 to 35 in good health and CMV-seronegative. V is TRBV5-5 and J is TRBJ1-1, with a possible D match to TRBD1 (5 bases). Sequenced: PBMCs. The CDR3 coding sequence is TGTGCCAGCAGCTTGGTACCGGGGGGTGAAGCTTTCTTT. Residues: CASSLVPGGEAFF.